A selection of T cell receptor beta chains follows, all from one sample in a study of beta chain features in type 1 diabetes. Measured with immunoSEQ multiplex PCR; TCRdb has only the in-frame clones, and not every one. This sample has 400,000 or so clones, with roughly 9.8% found just once. Sequencing input: central memory CD4+ T cells from blood. The receptors were gathered from a man aged 25 to 40 with type 1 diabetes. The CDR3 runs from the conserved cysteine through the conserved F or W. The D gene is left open where the match is weak. Clone size is given for some rows only: seen once, a few or many times, or a class if the clone is expanded.

abundance,d_gene,j_gene,v_gene,CDR3aa,CDR3nt
few,NA,TRBJ2-7,TRBV11-2,CASSSRLISYEQYF,TGTGCCAGCAGTTCTCGACTCATTTCCTACGAGCAGTACTTC
NA,NA,TRBJ2-7,TRBV9,CASSVSGQGYEQYF,TGTGCCAGCAGCGTATCCGGGCAAGGTTACGAGCAGTACTTC
few,TRBD1,TRBJ1-5,TRBV6-1,CASSGTGGNQPQHF,TGTGCCAGCAGCGGGACAGGGGGCAATCAGCCCCAGCATTTT
few,NA,TRBJ1-1,TRBV6-6,CASRGGGGTEAFF,TGTGCCAGCAGGGGCGGTGGGGGCACTGAAGCTTTCTTT
NA,NA,TRBJ2-2,TRBV6-5,CASRWLGWAGELFF,TGTGCCAGCAGGTGGCTGGGTTGGGCCGGGGAGCTGTTTTTT
few,NA,TRBJ2-2,TRBV4-3,CASSQRPLVGELFF,TGCGCCAGCAGCCAAAGACCCTTAGTCGGGGAGCTGTTTTTT
few,TRBD1,TRBJ2-3,TRBV5-4,CASSLRTGGIADTQYF,TGTGCCAGCAGCCTTAGGACAGGGGGCATAGCAGATACGCAGTATTTT
NA,NA,TRBJ2-5,TRBV7-2,CASRPVAQETQYF,TGTGCCAGCAGACCCGTGGCTCAAGAGACCCAGTACTTC
NA,NA,TRBJ1-2,TRBV28,CASRRDGYGGGYTF,TGTGCCAGCAGACGGGACGGGTACGGTGGTGGCTACACCTTC
NA,NA,TRBJ1-3,TRBV5-6,CASSLKGGSGNTIYF,TGTGCCAGCAGCTTGAAGGGGGGCTCTGGAAACACCATATATTTT
NA,NA,TRBJ1-3,TRBV7-8,CASSLSPNTIYF,TGTGCCAGCAGCTTAAGCCCCAACACCATATATTTT
many,NA,TRBJ2-7,TRBV19,CASSPRGLASYEQYF,TGTGCCAGTAGTCCCCGAGGGTTGGCGTCCTACGAGCAGTACTTC
few,TRBD1,TRBJ2-5,TRBV5-8,CASSYIGTGVETQYF,TGTGCCAGCAGCTATATTGGGACAGGGGTGGAGACCCAGTACTTC
few,TRBD2,TRBJ2-1,TRBV27,CASSFGSSGRRDEQFF,TGTGCCAGCAGCTTTGGATCTAGCGGGAGACGGGATGAGCAGTTCTTC
NA,NA,TRBJ2-2,TRBV7-2,CASSLAVGGAYTGELFF,TGTGCCAGCAGCTTAGCCGTAGGAGGGGCTTACACCGGGGAGCTGTTTTTT
few,NA,TRBJ2-3,TRBV4-1,CASSPRTRTDTQYF,TGCGCCAGCAGCCCCCGGACCCGCACAGATACGCAGTATTTT
many,NA,TRBJ2-1,TRBV7-3,CASSLSPGMGPNEQFF,TGTGCCAGCAGCTTAAGTCCGGGTATGGGACCTAATGAGCAGTTCTTC
few,NA,TRBJ2-2,TRBV5-6,CASSFSLRGELFF,TGTGCCAGCAGCTTCTCACTCCGCGGGGAGCTGTTTTTT
few,NA,TRBJ2-1,TRBV7-6,CASSLEGLSYNEQFF,TGTGCCAGCAGCTTAGAGGGACTTTCCTACAATGAGCAGTTCTTC
few,TRBD1,TRBJ2-1,TRBV29-1,CSVEGQGYNEQFF,TGCAGCGTTGAAGGACAGGGATACAATGAGCAGTTCTTC
many,NA,TRBJ1-3,TRBV27,CASMAGSGNTIYF,TGTGCCAGCATGGCAGGCTCTGGAAACACCATATATTTT
few,NA,TRBJ2-7,TRBV28,CASSSFPYEQYF,TGTGCCAGCAGTTCGTTCCCCTACGAGCAGTACTTC
NA,NA,TRBJ1-5,TRBV7-9,CASSLGPGRENQPQHF,TGTGCCAGCAGCTTAGGGCCGGGGCGAGAGAATCAGCCCCAGCATTTT
few,TRBD1,TRBJ2-5,TRBV15,CATSRNRGRETQYF,TGTGCCACCAGCAGAAACAGGGGTCGGGAGACCCAGTACTTC
few,NA,TRBJ2-3,TRBV5-5,CASSLVGRTDTQYF,TGTGCCAGCAGCTTAGTAGGGCGCACAGATACGCAGTATTTT
NA,TRBD1,TRBJ1-1,TRBV9,CASSLTGTGHTEAFF,TGTGCCAGCAGCCTCACCGGGACAGGGCACACTGAAGCTTTCTTT
many,NA,TRBJ1-2,TRBV18,CASSPPNKGDNYGYTF,TGTGCCAGCTCACCACCGAATAAGGGGGATAACTATGGCTACACCTTC
few,NA,TRBJ2-5,TRBV28,CASSPVGEETQYF,TGTGCCAGCAGCCCAGTGGGGGAAGAGACCCAGTACTTC
NA,NA,TRBJ1-4,TRBV7-2,CASSEGSLREKLFF,TGTGCCAGCAGCGAAGGGAGTTTAAGGGAAAAACTGTTTTTT
NA,NA,TRBJ1-1,TRBV9,CASSVLAGYDGTEAFF,TGTGCCAGCAGCGTATTAGCCGGGTACGATGGCACTGAAGCTTTCTTT
NA,NA,TRBJ1-5,TRBV7-3,CASSAGRNQPQHF,TGTGCCAGCAGTGCCGGAAGAAATCAGCCCCAGCATTTT
NA,TRBD2,TRBJ2-7,TRBV29-1,CSVDYPGRGGEQYF,TGCAGCGTCGACTACCCGGGACGCGGGGGCGAGCAGTACTTC